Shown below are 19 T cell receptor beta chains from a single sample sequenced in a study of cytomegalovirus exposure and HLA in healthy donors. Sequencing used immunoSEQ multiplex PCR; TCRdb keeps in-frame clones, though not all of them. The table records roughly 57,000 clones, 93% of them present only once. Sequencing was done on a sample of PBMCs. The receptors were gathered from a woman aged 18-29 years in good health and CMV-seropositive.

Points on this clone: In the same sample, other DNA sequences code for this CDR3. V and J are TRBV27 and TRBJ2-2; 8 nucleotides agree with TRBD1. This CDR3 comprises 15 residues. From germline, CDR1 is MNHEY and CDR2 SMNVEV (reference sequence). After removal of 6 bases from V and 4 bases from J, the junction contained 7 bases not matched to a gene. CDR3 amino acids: CASSKDRVATGELFF. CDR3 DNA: TGTGCCAGCAGCAAGGACAGGGTCGCCACCGGGGAGCTGTTTTTT.

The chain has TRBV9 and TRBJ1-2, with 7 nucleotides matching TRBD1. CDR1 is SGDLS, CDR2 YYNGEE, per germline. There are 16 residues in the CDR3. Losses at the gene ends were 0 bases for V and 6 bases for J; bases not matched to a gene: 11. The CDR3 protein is CASSVGGKGGAHGYTF. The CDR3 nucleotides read TGTGCCAGCAGCGTAGGCGGTAAAGGGGGCGCGCATGGCTACACCTTC.

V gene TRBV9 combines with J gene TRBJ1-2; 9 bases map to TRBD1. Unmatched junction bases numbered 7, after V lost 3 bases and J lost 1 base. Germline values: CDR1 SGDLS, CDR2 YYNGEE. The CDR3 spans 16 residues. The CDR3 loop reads CASSGTGVSGNYGYTF. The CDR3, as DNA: TGTGCCAGCAGCGGGACAGGGGTGAGCGGTAACTATGGCTACACCTTC.

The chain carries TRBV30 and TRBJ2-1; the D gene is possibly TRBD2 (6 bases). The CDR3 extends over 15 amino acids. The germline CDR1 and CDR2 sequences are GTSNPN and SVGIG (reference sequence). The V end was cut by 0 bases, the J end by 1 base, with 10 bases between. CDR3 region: CAWSVGTESYNEQFF. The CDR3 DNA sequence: TGTGCCTGGAGTGTAGGGACTGAATCCTACAATGAGCAGTTCTTC.

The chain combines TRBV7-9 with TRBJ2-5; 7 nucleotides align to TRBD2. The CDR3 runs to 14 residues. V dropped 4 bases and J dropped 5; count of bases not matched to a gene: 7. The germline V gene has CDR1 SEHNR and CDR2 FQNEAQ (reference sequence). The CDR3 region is CASSSRLAGETQYF. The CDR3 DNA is TGTGCCAGCAGCTCCCGACTAGCCGGGGAGACCCAGTACTTC.

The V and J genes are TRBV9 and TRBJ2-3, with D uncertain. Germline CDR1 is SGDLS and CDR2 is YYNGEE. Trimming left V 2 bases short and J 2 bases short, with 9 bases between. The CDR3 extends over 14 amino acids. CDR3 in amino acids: CASSVGLNTDTQYF. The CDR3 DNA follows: TGTGCCAGCAGCGTTGGGCTGAACACAGATACGCAGTATTTT.

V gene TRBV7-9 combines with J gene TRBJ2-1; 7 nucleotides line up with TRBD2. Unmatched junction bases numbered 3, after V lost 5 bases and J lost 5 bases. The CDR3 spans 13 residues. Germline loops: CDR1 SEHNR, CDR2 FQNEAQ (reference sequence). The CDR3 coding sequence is TGTGCCAGCAGCACAACTAGCGACAATGAGCAGTTCTTC. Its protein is CASSTTSDNEQFF.

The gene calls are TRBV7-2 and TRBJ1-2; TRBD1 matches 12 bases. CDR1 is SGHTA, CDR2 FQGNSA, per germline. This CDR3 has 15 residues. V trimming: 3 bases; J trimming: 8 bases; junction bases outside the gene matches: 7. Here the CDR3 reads CASSFEGQGALGYTF. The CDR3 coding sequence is TGTGCCAGCAGCTTCGAGGGACAGGGGGCACTGGGCTACACCTTC.

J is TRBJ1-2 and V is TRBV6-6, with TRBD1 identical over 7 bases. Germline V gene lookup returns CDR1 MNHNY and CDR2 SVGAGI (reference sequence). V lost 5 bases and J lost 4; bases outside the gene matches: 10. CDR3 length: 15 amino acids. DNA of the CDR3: TGTGCCAGCAGTCGACCCGACAGGGCCCCCTATGGCTACACCTTC. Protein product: CASSRPDRAPYGYTF.

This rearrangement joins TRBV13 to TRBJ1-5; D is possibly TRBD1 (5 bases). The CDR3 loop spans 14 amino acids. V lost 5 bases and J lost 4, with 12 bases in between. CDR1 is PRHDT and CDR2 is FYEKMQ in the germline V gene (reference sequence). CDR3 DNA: TGTGCCAGCAGCCTGGGACTGATTAATCAGCCCCAGCATTTT. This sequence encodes CASSLGLINQPQHF.

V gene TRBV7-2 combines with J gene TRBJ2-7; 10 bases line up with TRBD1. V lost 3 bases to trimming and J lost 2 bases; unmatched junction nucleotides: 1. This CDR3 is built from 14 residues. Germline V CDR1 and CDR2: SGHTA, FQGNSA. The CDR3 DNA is TGTGCCAGCAGCTTGGGACAGGGGACCTACGAGCAGTACTTC. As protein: CASSLGQGTYEQYF.

The CDR3 DNA is TGTGCCGGGAAACAGTACTCCCCACCCCAAGGGGACTACGAGCAGTACTTC. Amino acids: CAGKQYSPPQGDYEQYF. The chain joins TRBV2 to TRBJ2-7; D possibly corresponds to TRBD1 (5 bases). CDR1 SNHLY and CDR2 FYNNEI come from the germline V gene. Trimming removed 11 bases at V and 3 bases at J, with 29 bases between. This CDR3 spans 17 amino acids.

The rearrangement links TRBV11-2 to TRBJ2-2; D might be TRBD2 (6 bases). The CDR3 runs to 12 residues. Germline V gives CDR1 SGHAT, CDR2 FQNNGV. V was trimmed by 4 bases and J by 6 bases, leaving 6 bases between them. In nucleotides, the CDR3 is TGTGCCAGCAGCTCGGGGGCCGGGGAGCTGTTTTTT. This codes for CASSSGAGELFF.

This chain's CDR3 is CASSHRQGGGEKLFF. In DNA form, the CDR3 reads TGTGCCAGCAGTCACCGACAGGGGGGGGGTGAAAAACTGTTTTTT. The chain joins TRBV7-9 to TRBJ1-4, with 9 positions matching TRBD1. The ends lost 6 bases at V and 7 bases at J; junction bases unmatched: 9. The CDR3 covers 15 residues. Germline CDR1 and CDR2: SEHNR and FQNEAQ (reference sequence).

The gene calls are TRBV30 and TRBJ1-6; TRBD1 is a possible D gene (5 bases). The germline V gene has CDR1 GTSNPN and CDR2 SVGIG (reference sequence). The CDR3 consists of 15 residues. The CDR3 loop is CAIRPGNSYNSPLHF. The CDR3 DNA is TGTGCTATCCGTCCAGGGAACTCCTATAATTCACCCCTCCACTTT.

CDR3 in DNA: TGTGCCAGCAGTTTACAGCACAGCCCGGGACAGGATGACAATGAGCAGTTCTTC. Translating it yields CASSLQHSPGQDDNEQFF. The chain links TRBV27 to TRBJ2-1, with 8 bases aligning to TRBD1. V lost 2 bases, J lost 5 bases, and 14 bases stayed unmatched. The CDR3 runs 18 residues. The V gene's germline CDR1 is MNHEY and CDR2 SMNVEV (reference sequence).

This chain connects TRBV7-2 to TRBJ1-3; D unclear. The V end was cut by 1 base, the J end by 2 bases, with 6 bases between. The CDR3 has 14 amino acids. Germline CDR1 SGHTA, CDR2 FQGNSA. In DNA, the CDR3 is TGTGCCAGCAGCTTAGGCGGGCCTGGAAACACCATATATTTT. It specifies CASSLGGPGNTIYF. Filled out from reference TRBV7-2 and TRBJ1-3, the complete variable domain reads GAGVSQSPSNKVTEKGKDVELRCDPISGHTALYWYRQSLGQGLEFLIYFQGNSAPDKSGLPSDRFSAERTGGSVSTLTIQRTQQEDSAVYLCASSLGGPGNTIYFGEGSWLTVV.

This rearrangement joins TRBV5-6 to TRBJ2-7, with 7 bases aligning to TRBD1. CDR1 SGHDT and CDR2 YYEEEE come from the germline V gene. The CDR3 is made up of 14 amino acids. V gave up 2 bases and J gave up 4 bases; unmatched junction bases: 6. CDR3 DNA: TGTGCCAGCAGCTTACCCGGGACAGCATACGAGCAGTACTTC. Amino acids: CASSLPGTAYEQYF.

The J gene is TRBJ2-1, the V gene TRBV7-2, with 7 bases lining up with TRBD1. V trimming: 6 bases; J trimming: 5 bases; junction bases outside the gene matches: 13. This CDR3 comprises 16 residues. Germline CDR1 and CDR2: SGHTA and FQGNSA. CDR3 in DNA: TGTGCCAGCAGTCGGGGACAGAGGATCGCTGACAATGAGCAGTTCTTC. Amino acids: CASSRGQRIADNEQFF.